Reported below is one TCR beta chain. This sample is part of a study of cytomegalovirus exposure and HLA in healthy donors. Trimming took 2 bases from V and 7 from J; bases not matched to a gene: 3. CDR3 size: 14 residues. Germline V gene lookup returns CDR1 ENHRY and CDR2 SYGVKD. PCR involved 60 Vbeta and 13 Jbeta primers. Sequencing used immunoSEQ multiplex PCR; TCRdb keeps in-frame clones, though not all of them. The sample has about 89,000 clones, around 81% seen once. This chain uses TRBV10-3 with TRBJ1-4; 8 bases fit TRBD1. Specimen: PBMCs. The sequence came from a female donor in good health and CMV-seropositive. The CDR3 DNA follows: TGTGCCATCAGTGAGGGGCAGGGGGCTGAAAAACTGTTTTTT. Residues: CAISEGQGAEKLFF.